The 25 T cell receptor beta chains listed next were all sequenced from one sample in a study of neoadjuvant anti-PD-1 for oral cavity cancer. Some clones are missing from TCRdb's copy, which holds only in-frame ones; the method was immunoSEQ multiplex PCR. The sample includes tens of thousands of clones, 80% to 90% of them seen just once. Here the sequenced sample was PBMCs, taken before nivolumab (anti-PD-1) treatment. Receptor source: a person aged 40 to 85 with oral cavity squamous cell carcinoma.

This clone was recorded once. The genes are TRBV10-1 and TRBJ2-3; 8 nucleotides line up with TRBD2. The trim removed 4 bases at V and 2 bases at J, leaving 2 bases unmatched. This CDR3 comprises 14 residues. CDR1 WNHNN and CDR2 SYGVQD come from the germline V gene (reference sequence). This chain's CDR3 is CASSGGRTTDTQYF. Written as DNA, the CDR3 is TGCGCCAGCAGTGGCGGGAGGACCACAGATACGCAGTATTTT.

This rearrangement joins TRBV27 to TRBJ2-2; the D call may be TRBD1 or TRBD2 (5 bases each). The CDR3 sequence is 14 residues long. Between the trimmed V and J ends, which lost 7 bases and 5 bases, there was a span of 14 bases. Germline CDR1 MNHEY, CDR2 SMNVEV (reference sequence). CDR3 bases: TGTGCCAGCACCCCAAGCTGGGGGACCGGGGAGCTGTTTTTT. Residues: CASTPSWGTGELFF.

The chain uses TRBV7-6 and TRBJ2-7, with 9 bases that match TRBD1. Trimming took 2 bases from V and 2 from J; bases not matched to a gene: 4. Germline values: CDR1 SGHVS, CDR2 FNYEAQ. The length of the CDR3 is 15 residues. The CDR3: CASSLSGTGPYEQYF. DNA for the CDR3: TGTGCCAGCAGCTTATCCGGGACAGGGCCCTACGAGCAGTACTTC.

V and J are TRBV30 and TRBJ2-3, with D tentatively TRBD1 (5 bases). V shed 4 bases and J shed 11 bases, with 16 bases lying between them. Germline V lookup: CDR1 GTSNPN, CDR2 SVGIG (reference sequence). The CDR3 spans 12 residues. The CDR3 reads CAWNQGMGVQYF. DNA of the CDR3: TGTGCCTGGAACCAGGGAATGGGTGTGCAGTATTTT.

This chain links TRBV18 with TRBJ1-1; D remains ambiguous. The V end lost 2 bases, the J end lost 1 base, and 8 bases lay between the germline ends. The germline gives CDR1 KGHSH, CDR2 LQKENI. The CDR3 spans 14 residues. The CDR3 reads CASSPLAENTEAFF. Here the CDR3 DNA reads TGTGCCAGCTCACCATTGGCCGAGAACACTGAAGCTTTCTTT.

This rearrangement joins TRBV7-3 to TRBJ2-7, with D possibly being TRBD1 (6 bases). In germline, CDR1 is SGHTA, CDR2 FQGTGA. CDR3 length: 13 amino acids. V gave up 8 bases and J gave up 0 bases, with 11 bases separating them. The CDR3 loop reads CASSRGHSYEQYF. CDR3 DNA: TGTGCCAGCTCCCGGGGACACTCCTACGAGCAGTACTTC.

The genes are TRBV7-8 and TRBJ1-2, with D perhaps matching TRBD1 (6 bases). The CDR3 covers 15 residues. Germline lookup yields CDR1 SGHVS and CDR2 FQNEAQ. The V gene lost 5 bases and the J gene lost 7 bases, with 20 bases spanning the gap. The CDR3 region has the DNA TGTGCCAGCAGCCCAGAACGGGGGGCTTCGGGTGGCTACACCTTC. Translated: CASSPERGASGGYTF.

Comment on this clone: A read error may account for a junction end that differs from germline. Written as DNA, the CDR3 is TGTGCCAGCAGTGGGCCAGGGGGGATGAACGCCGGGGAGCTGTTTTTT. The encoded protein is CASSGPGGMNAGELFF. This chain uses TRBV6-1 with TRBJ2-2, with D possibly TRBD1 on 7 matching bases. Germline assignment: CDR1 MNHNS and CDR2 SASEGT. CDR3 length: 16 residues.

The V and J genes are TRBV4-1 and TRBJ2-1, with TRBD2 identical over 14 bases. This CDR3 has 19 residues. V gave up 2 bases and J gave up 7 bases; unmatched junction bases: 13. CDR1 and CDR2 (germline): MGHRA, YSYEKL. The CDR3 spells CASSQIIGLAGGSHNEQFF. The CDR3 coding sequence is TGCGCCAGCAGCCAAATCATTGGACTAGCGGGAGGAAGTCATAATGAGCAGTTCTTC.

The V call is TRBV19, the J call TRBJ1-1, with a tentative D call TRBD1 (6 bases). The ends were cut back, 3 bases at V and 1 base at J, with 15 bases in the middle. Germline V gene data show CDR1 as LNHDA and CDR2 as SQIVND (reference sequence). The CDR3 consists of 16 residues. CDR3 DNA: TGTGCCAGTAGTATGGGCCCATTCAGGGGGAACACTGAAGCTTTCTTT. This sequence encodes CASSMGPFRGNTEAFF. Drawing the rest from reference TRBV19 and TRBJ1-1, the complete variable domain is DGGITQSPKYLFRKEGQNVTLSCEQNLNHDAMYWYRQDPGQGLRLIYYSQIVNDFQKGDIAEGYSVSREKKESFPLTVTSAQKNPTAFYLCASSMGPFRGNTEAFFGQGTRLTVV.

V usage is TRBV7-8 and J usage is TRBJ2-2; the D call may be TRBD1 or TRBD2 (5 bases each). In germline, CDR1 is SGHVS, CDR2 FQNEAQ. With 3 bases removed from V and 6 bases from J, the gap between germline ends came to 14 bases. The CDR3 runs 15 residues. In nucleotides, the CDR3 is TGTGCCAGCAGCTTGGGCTCATGGGACGCCGGGGAGCTGTTTTTT. This gives the protein CASSLGSWDAGELFF.

This chain joins TRBV5-4 and TRBJ1-2; no definite D call. Germline-derived CDR1 and CDR2 are SGHNT and YYREEE (reference sequence). The CDR3 consists of 14 residues. Trimming shortened V by 4 bases and J by 0 bases, and 10 bases separated the two germline ends. DNA of the CDR3: TGTGCCAGCAGCATTGGTCCTTCTAACTATGGCTACACCTTC. It specifies CASSIGPSNYGYTF.

The chain recombines TRBV19 with TRBJ2-6, with D perhaps TRBD1 or TRBD2 (5 bases each). V lost 5 bases, J lost 0 bases, and 14 bases lay in between. CDR3 length equals 17 residues. Germline CDR1 LNHDA, CDR2 SQIVND (reference sequence). The CDR3 bases are TGTGCCAGTAGTCGGGACGGAATTAGCTCTGGGGCCAACGTCCTGACTTTC. Its protein is CASSRDGISSGANVLTF.

The gene calls are TRBV7-9 and TRBJ1-1; no clear D. Trimming removed 2 bases from V and 5 bases from J, with 9 bases in between. CDR1 and CDR2 from the germline V gene are SEHNR and FQNEAQ (reference sequence). The length of the CDR3 is 13 residues. The CDR3 DNA sequence: TGTGCCAGCAGCTTAAGGGTTAGGACTGAAGCTTTCTTT. Its translation: CASSLRVRTEAFF.

The V gene is TRBV19, the J gene TRBJ2-7; D gene unclear. Germline V gives CDR1 LNHDA, CDR2 SQIVND (reference sequence). CDR3 length: 14 residues. V was trimmed by 5 bases and J by 0 bases, leaving 11 bases between them. CDR3 loop: CASSPRATSYEQYF. CDR3 coding DNA: TGTGCCAGTAGTCCCCGTGCGACCTCCTACGAGCAGTACTTC.

V usage is TRBV7-3 and J usage is TRBJ2-1, with 11 bases lining up with TRBD2. After removal of 1 base from V and 8 bases from J, the junction contained 4 bases not matched to a gene. The CDR3 has 15 amino acids. Germline values: CDR1 SGHTA, CDR2 FQGTGA. The CDR3 DNA is TGTGCCAGCAGCTTAAGACTAGCGGGAAGGGATGAGCAGTTCTTC. It is translated as CASSLRLAGRDEQFF.

J is TRBJ2-1 and V is TRBV27, with 9 nucleotides matching TRBD1. CDR3 length: 15 residues. V was clipped by 3 bases and J by 6 bases; unmatched bases: 6. CDR1 is MNHEY, CDR2 SMNVEV, per germline (reference sequence). CDR3 loop: CASSLGQGWGNEQFF. In DNA, the CDR3 is TGTGCCAGCAGTTTGGGACAGGGATGGGGCAATGAGCAGTTCTTC.

This chain uses TRBV10-2 with TRBJ1-6; TRBD1 aligns across 8 bases. The CDR3 extends over 20 amino acids. J gave up 0 bases and V 0 bases, and 10 bases lay outside the gene matches. CDR1 is WSHSY, CDR2 SAAADI, per germline. CDR3 coding DNA: TGCGCCAGCAGTGAGTCCCCGACAGGGGCTTGGAGCTCCTATAATTCACCCCTCCACTTT. Encoded protein: CASSESPTGAWSSYNSPLHF.

The chain links TRBV5-1 to TRBJ2-1; 8 nucleotides line up with TRBD2. This CDR3 has 15 residues. V lost 0 bases to trimming and J lost 4 bases; unmatched junction nucleotides: 3. CDR1 is SGHRS, CDR2 YFSETQ, per germline. This CDR3 is CASSLGGGFYNEQFF. The DNA of the CDR3 is TGCGCCAGCAGCTTGGGCGGGGGGTTTTACAATGAGCAGTTCTTC.

The chain joins TRBV9 to TRBJ2-1; 8 bases line up with TRBD1. From germline, CDR1 is SGDLS and CDR2 YYNGEE. The CDR3 is 14 amino acids. Trimming at V came to 4 bases and at J to 9 bases, leaving 9 bases not matched to a gene. CDR3 amino acids: CASSPRTGLSEQFF. The CDR3 region has the DNA TGTGCCAGCAGCCCCCGGACAGGGTTAAGTGAGCAGTTCTTC.

The chain carries TRBV30 and TRBJ1-1; D call uncertain. CDR3 length equals 15 residues. Trimming stripped 5 bases from V and 6 bases from J, with 22 bases between. The germline V gene encodes CDR1 GTSNPN and CDR2 SVGIG (reference sequence). DNA for the CDR3: TGTGCCTGGTTCAAAGCAGCAGCCATAAGCGCTGAAGCTTTCTTT. This codes for CAWFKAAAISAEAFF.

The chain recombines TRBV28 with TRBJ1-4; D possibly corresponds to TRBD1 (5 bases). The V and J ends lost 7 bases and 4 bases respectively, with 13 bases between them. This CDR3 has 14 residues. Germline V gene sequence: CDR1 MDHEN, CDR2 SYDVKM. This CDR3 is CASMIPGLNEKLFF. The CDR3 nucleotides read TGTGCCAGCATGATTCCGGGACTTAATGAAAAACTGTTTTTT.

V gene TRBV7-2 combines with J gene TRBJ1-3; no clear D. CDR1 SGHTA and CDR2 FQGNSA come from the germline V gene. The CDR3 consists of 15 residues. The V gene lost 5 bases and the J gene lost 0 bases, with 11 bases spanning the gap. CDR3 in DNA: TGTGCCAGCAGCACCGCCTTGTACTCTGGAAACACCATATATTTT. Translated: CASSTALYSGNTIYF.

This clone was recorded a few times. The chain employs TRBV5-3 and TRBJ1-4, with D uncertain. TRBV5-3 is designated an ORF whose function remains uncertain. The V end was cut by 6 bases, the J end by 2 bases, with 8 bases between. The CDR3 runs 13 residues. This CDR3 is CARIRRTNEKLFF. Here the CDR3 DNA reads TGTGCCAGAATACGGCGGACTAATGAAAAACTGTTTTTT.

A few counts support this clone. The J gene is TRBJ2-7, the V gene TRBV2; possible D gene TRBD2, 6 bases. Germline V lookup: CDR1 SNHLY, CDR2 FYNNEI. The length of the CDR3 is 13 residues. With 10 bases removed from V and 2 bases from J, the gap between germline ends came to 15 bases. CDR3 nucleotides: TGTGCCATTTCGAAGGCGGGACCCTACGAGCAGTACTTC. It codes for CAISKAGPYEQYF. The full variable domain, with the rest looked up from reference TRBV2 and TRBJ2-7, is EPEVTQTPSHQVTQMGQEVILRCVPISNHLYFYWYRQILGQKVEFLVSFYNNEISEKSEIFDDQFSVERPDGSNFTLKIRSTKLEDSAMYFCAISKAGPYEQYFGPGTRLTVT.